The sequence of this TCR beta chain was determined in a study of CD8 T cells in Susac syndrome. J lost 7 bases, V lost 4 bases, and 4 bases had no gene match. There are 15 residues in the CDR3. CDR1 and CDR2 (germline): SEHNR, FQNEAQ (reference sequence). Reverse transcription of 0.5 to 1 ug RNA was performed with random hexamers. immunoSEQ multiplex PCR amplified TCR beta CDR3 across 54 Vbeta, 13 Jbeta. TCRdb used MiXCR to reprocess the immunoSEQ multiplex PCR reads, holding one entry per CDR3 protein. The repertoire includes about 150,000 distinct CDR3 sequences, around 95% of them detected once, and 0.15% sits in the top ten. Study-level findings and limits: TCR sequencing and HLA analysis covered a relatively small number of individuals.

In regard to this clonotype: The antigen remains undetermined.

TCR beta from blood CD8+ and CD4+ T cells was sequenced. CD8+ and CD4+ T cells were negatively isolated; TEMRA cells were FACS-enriched. Sequencing used CD8+ T cells from PBMCs. The clonotype was recovered from a human donor with multiple sclerosis. The genes are TRBV7-9 and TRBJ1-6, with 10 bases aligning to TRBD1. CDR3 sequence (DNA): TGTGCCAGCAGCTCCGGACAGGGGGGGAATTCACCCCTCCACTTT. Amino acid sequence: CASSSGQGGNSPLHF. Together with reference TRBV7-9 and TRBJ1-6, the CDR3 gives the full variable domain: DTGVSQNPRHKITKRGQNVTFRCDPISEHNRLYWYRQTLGQGPEFLTYFQNEAQLEKSRLLSDRFSAERPKGSFSTLEIQRTEQGDSAMYLCASSSGQGGNSPLHFGNGTRLTVT.